The 7 T cell receptor beta chains listed next were all sequenced from one sample in a study of early T cells in non-severe SARS-CoV-2 infection. TCRdb itself ran the 5' RACE reads through MiXCR, one entry per CDR3 protein. The sample consists of over 55,000 distinct CDR3 sequences, around 9.9% of them appearing once. What was sequenced was whole blood. These receptor sequences come from an adult who was a healthcare worker with PCR-confirmed SARS-CoV-2 infection or an uninfected control (not recorded which).

This clonotype was seen repeatedly, ten times or more. J is TRBJ2-2 and V is TRBV20-1, with TRBD1 matching over 9 bases. V dropped 6 bases and J dropped 4; count of bases not matched to a gene: 9. The CDR3 extends over 15 amino acids. Germline V CDR1 and CDR2: DFQATT, SNEGSKA (reference sequence). CDR3 loop: CSAPGQGSITGELFF. The CDR3, as DNA: TGCAGTGCCCCCGGACAGGGGTCGATCACCGGGGAGCTGTTTTTT.

This clonotype was seen repeatedly, ten times or more. The genes are TRBV19 and TRBJ2-1; D is perhaps TRBD1 (6 bases). Trimming pared 5 bases from V and 3 bases from J, leaving 11 bases between. The germline CDR1 and CDR2 sequences are LNHDA and SQIVND (reference sequence). This CDR3 is built from 14 residues. CDR3 region: CASSRLQGYNEQFF. The CDR3, as DNA: TGTGCCAGTAGTCGTTTACAGGGCTACAATGAGCAGTTCTTC.

Many counts were recorded for this clonotype. This sequence joins TRBV12-3 or TRBV12-4 and TRBJ2-5, with 8 positions matching TRBD1. J gave up 3 bases and V 5 bases, and 5 bases lay outside the gene matches. The CDR3 sequence is 14 residues long. Written as DNA, the CDR3 is TGTGCCAGCAGTATAAGGGGACAGGAAGAGACCCAGTACTTC. As protein: CASSIRGQEETQYF.

The chain couples TRBV18 to TRBJ2-1, with D maybe TRBD1 (6 bases). Germline lookup yields CDR1 KGHSH and CDR2 LQKENI. Trimming left V 6 bases short and J 8 bases short, with 17 bases between. The length of the CDR3 is 14 residues. This chain's CDR3 is CASSRRDTRDEQFF. The CDR3 coding sequence is TGTGCCAGCTCTCGCCGGGACACTCGGGATGAGCAGTTCTTC.

The chain employs TRBV6-1 and TRBJ2-7, with TRBD1 matching over 10 bases. CDR1 MNHNS and CDR2 SASEGT come from the germline V gene. CDR3 length equals 16 residues. J gave up 3 bases and V 6 bases, and 11 bases lay outside the gene matches. Here the CDR3 reads CASRLGTGAVNYEQYV. CDR3 in DNA: TGTGCCAGCAGATTAGGGACAGGGGCAGTAAACTACGAGCAGTACGTC.

This clonotype has a handful of counts. This chain links TRBV20-1 with TRBJ2-5; D might be TRBD1 (5 bases). Between the trimmed V and J ends, which lost 4 bases and 4 bases, there was a span of 10 bases. The germline gives CDR1 DFQATT, CDR2 SNEGSKA (reference sequence). The CDR3 is 12 residues long. The CDR3 DNA sequence: TGCAGTGCTATAGGCAGGGTAGAGACCCAGTACTTC. This encodes CSAIGRVETQYF.

This clonotype was recorded many times. The CDR3 sequence is CASSPGTVDTEAFF. CDR3 DNA: TGCGCCAGCAGCCCCGGGACGGTTGACACTGAAGCTTTCTTT. The gene calls are TRBV5-1 and TRBJ1-1, with D maybe TRBD1 (5 bases). CDR3 length: 14 residues. V dropped 4 bases and J dropped 3 bases, with 13 bases sitting between them. The V gene's germline CDR1 is SGHRS and CDR2 YFSETQ. The complete variable domain, with remaining parts taken from reference TRBV5-1 and TRBJ1-1, reads KAGVTQTPRYLIKTRGQQVTLSCSPISGHRSVSWYQQTPGQGLQFLFEYFSETQRNKGNFPGRFSGRQFSNSRSEMNVSTLELGDSALYLCASSPGTVDTEAFFGQGTRLTVV.